Each of the 27 T cell receptor beta chains below was sequenced from the same sample in a study of PD-L1 blockade in urothelial cancer. Specified time point: pretreatment peripheral blood. The data were produced by immunoSEQ multiplex PCR, yet TCRdb's version contains in-frame clones alone and is incomplete. This sample has roughly 63,000 clones; 80% to 90% occur once, and the top ten carry under 7.5%. The specimen comprised PBMCs, sampled around atezolizumab (anti-PD-L1) treatment. The receptors were gathered from an older man with urothelial cancer.

The genes are TRBV4-1 and TRBJ2-1; D may be TRBD1 (6 bases). Germline CDR1 is MGHRA and CDR2 is YSYEKL. This CDR3 has 15 amino acids. Trimming cost V 1 base and J 9 bases, with 16 bases left between them. The CDR3 nucleotides read TGCGCCAGCAGCCAAGTGAATAGCGCAGGGGTTGAGCAGTTCTTC. Its protein is CASSQVNSAGVEQFF.

The chain uses TRBV19 and TRBJ2-7; possible D gene TRBD1, 8 bases. The CDR3 is 17 amino acids. Germline CDR1 LNHDA, CDR2 SQIVND (reference sequence). V was pared by 7 bases and J by 2 bases, with 24 bases between. In DNA form, the CDR3 reads TGTGCCAGTACTACGGGAGGAGGCAGGGGGCTTCCCTACGAGCAGTACTTC. The encoded protein is CASTTGGGRGLPYEQYF. The whole variable domain, filled in from reference TRBV19 and TRBJ2-7, reads DGGITQSPKYLFRKEGQNVTLSCEQNLNHDAMYWYRQDPGQGLRLIYYSQIVNDFQKGDIAEGYSVSREKKESFPLTVTSAQKNPTAFYLCASTTGGGRGLPYEQYFGPGTRLTVT.

The chain joins TRBV6-6 to TRBJ2-7; TRBD1 is a possible D gene (5 bases). CDR1 is MNHNY and CDR2 is SVGAGI in the germline V gene (reference sequence). V gave up 5 bases and J gave up 6 bases, with 20 bases separating them. The CDR3 consists of 15 residues. The chain's CDR3 is CASSQTDSRIREQYF. The DNA for the CDR3 is TGTGCCAGCAGTCAGACAGACTCCCGGATCCGCGAGCAGTACTTC.

The rearrangement uses TRBV7-2 and TRBJ1-2; D call uncertain. Germline loops: CDR1 SGHTA, CDR2 FQGNSA. The CDR3 length is 14 residues. V lost 1 base, J lost 8 bases, and 14 bases lay in between. This chain's CDR3 is CASSLVGEWYGYTF. CDR3 bases: TGTGCCAGCAGCTTAGTCGGGGAATGGTACGGCTACACCTTC.

This chain joins TRBV6-1 and TRBJ1-6; no clear D. Trimming removed 3 bases from V and 8 bases from J, with 8 bases in between. From germline, CDR1 is MNHNS and CDR2 SASEGT. The length of the CDR3 is 13 residues. The CDR3 nucleotides read TGTGCCAGCAGTGATATCGGGGATTCACCCCTCCACTTT. Translation gives CASSDIGDSPLHF.

This clone has a handful of counts. The rearrangement links TRBV4-2 to TRBJ2-1; 8 nucleotides line up with TRBD1. Germline-derived CDR1 and CDR2 are LGHNA and YNFKEQ. Unmatched junction bases numbered 3, after V lost 4 bases and J lost 10 bases. The CDR3 totals 12 residues. The CDR3 DNA follows: TGTGCCAGCAGCCGGACAGGGAAAGAGCAGTTCTTC. Protein product: CASSRTGKEQFF.

The chain links TRBV19 to TRBJ1-5, with 10 bases fitting TRBD1. Unmatched junction bases numbered 3, after V lost 8 bases and J lost 2 bases. In germline, CDR1 is LNHDA, CDR2 SQIVND (reference sequence). CDR3 size: 14 residues. DNA of the CDR3: TGTGCCAGTTCCGGGACAGGGGGCAATCAGCCCCAGCATTTT. Its protein product is CASSGTGGNQPQHF.

The genes are TRBV20-1 and TRBJ2-5; tentative D call: TRBD1 (5 bases). CDR1 is DFQATT and CDR2 is SNEGSKA in the germline V gene (reference sequence). The CDR3 has 11 residues. V lost 3 bases and J lost 7, with 9 bases in between. CDR3 protein: CSARQGRTQYF. The CDR3 DNA is TGCAGTGCTAGGCAGGGAAGGACCCAGTACTTC.

The chain combines TRBV5-1 with TRBJ2-3; D gene ambiguous. Germline V gene sequence: CDR1 SGHRS, CDR2 YFSETQ. The CDR3 runs to 15 residues. With 0 bases removed from V and 6 bases from J, the gap between germline ends came to 14 bases. The CDR3 protein is CASSLGTAALDTQYF. The CDR3 region has the DNA TGCGCCAGCAGCTTGGGTACAGCCGCCCTGGATACGCAGTATTTT.

This chain links TRBV7-2 with TRBJ1-1, with D possibly matching TRBD1 (5 bases). CDR3 length equals 16 residues. CDR1 and CDR2 from the germline V gene are SGHTA and FQGNSA. V lost 0 bases and J lost 4, with 15 bases in between. CDR3 bases: TGTGCCAGCAGCTTAGCGGGGGGGGGTTGGGGCACTGAAGCTTTCTTT. It yields the protein CASSLAGGGWGTEAFF.

The V and J genes are TRBV15 and TRBJ2-6; D gene ambiguous. The CDR3 has 15 amino acids. Germline V CDR1 and CDR2: LNHNV, YYDKDF (reference sequence). V lost 4 bases and J lost 4, with 11 bases in between. CDR3 sequence reads: CATSTKRRGANVLTF. CDR3 sequence (DNA): TGTGCCACCAGCACCAAACGGCGGGGGGCCAACGTCCTGACTTTC.

This clone turned up a few times. J is TRBJ1-1 and V is TRBV7-9; 8 nucleotides match TRBD1. Trimming removed 5 bases from V and 1 base from J; junction bases left unmatched: 12. The V gene's germline CDR1 is SEHNR and CDR2 FQNEAQ (reference sequence). The CDR3 loop spans 17 amino acids. The DNA of the CDR3 is TGTGCCAGCAGCCTTGGGACAGGCAATTTGGGGAACACTGAAGCTTTCTTT. Protein sequence: CASSLGTGNLGNTEAFF.

J is TRBJ2-7 and V is TRBV6-1; 7 nucleotides agree with TRBD1. The CDR3 extends over 15 amino acids. CDR1 and CDR2 (germline): MNHNS, SASEGT. V shed 6 bases and J 2 bases; nucleotides not matched to a gene: 10. CDR3 DNA: TGTGCCAGCAGCCATTTGACAGGGCCCCCCTACGAGCAGTACTTC. Amino acid sequence: CASSHLTGPPYEQYF.

The rearrangement links TRBV15 to TRBJ2-7; the D gene is possibly TRBD2 (5 bases). Trimming took off 4 bases at V and 4 bases at J, with 20 bases between the two ends. This CDR3 comprises 16 residues. The germline V gene encodes CDR1 LNHNV and CDR2 YYDKDF (reference sequence). The CDR3 nucleotides are TGTGCCACCAGCACCTCAGCGGTCACGGGCGGTTACGAGCAGTACTTC. Protein product: CATSTSAVTGGYEQYF.

The chain joins TRBV27 to TRBJ1-5; no reliable D call. CDR3 length: 13 amino acids. Germline V gene sequence: CDR1 MNHEY, CDR2 SMNVEV (reference sequence). V shed 6 bases and J shed 10 bases, with 16 bases lying between them. The CDR3 nucleotides are TGTGCCAGCAGAATGGGCCCGGAAAACCCCCAGCATTTT. This translates into CASRMGPENPQHF.

The rearrangement joins TRBV5-4 to TRBJ2-1, with 9 bases matching TRBD2. Losses at the gene ends were 5 bases for V and 7 bases for J; bases not matched to a gene: 22. From germline, CDR1 is SGHNT and CDR2 YYREEE (reference sequence). The CDR3 sequence is 19 residues long. CDR3 in DNA: TGTGCCAGCAGTACCGGTTATAGCGGGGGCCCCCTCGGATGGAATGAGCAGTTCTTC. This gives the protein CASSTGYSGGPLGWNEQFF.

The rearrangement links TRBV11-2 to TRBJ1-1, with 10 positions matching TRBD1. V gave up 0 bases and J gave up 5 bases; unmatched junction bases: 3. The CDR3 consists of 15 residues. Germline CDR1 and CDR2: SGHAT and FQNNGV. The CDR3 bases are TGTGCCAGCAGCTTAGAGGGACAGGGGTGGACTGAAGCTTTCTTT. Translation gives CASSLEGQGWTEAFF.

This chain joins TRBV19 and TRBJ1-2; D ambiguous. The CDR3 is 14 residues long. Trimming shortened V by 5 bases and J by 10 bases, and 20 bases separated the two germline ends. In germline, CDR1 is LNHDA, CDR2 SQIVND (reference sequence). This chain's CDR3 is CASSSGVKGLPYTF. The DNA for the CDR3 is TGTGCCAGTAGTTCGGGAGTAAAGGGTCTCCCCTACACCTTC.

The genes are TRBV4-3 and TRBJ1-3; D not certain. The CDR3 is made up of 15 amino acids. Trimming cost V 0 bases and J 0 bases, with 6 bases left between them. Germline values: CDR1 LGHNA, CDR2 YSLEER. The CDR3 sequence is CASSQDTSSGNTIYF. Here the CDR3 DNA reads TGCGCCAGCAGCCAAGATACTTCCTCTGGAAACACCATATATTTT.

The chain has TRBV19 and TRBJ1-3; maybe TRBD1 (5 bases). CDR3 length: 15 amino acids. CDR1 and CDR2 (germline): LNHDA, SQIVND (reference sequence). The V gene lost 2 bases and the J gene lost 3 bases, with 11 bases spanning the gap. CDR3 protein: CASSITQEGGNTIYF. The CDR3 DNA sequence: TGTGCCAGTAGTATAACACAGGAAGGTGGAAACACCATATATTTT.

The chain recombines TRBV6-5 with TRBJ2-2; D is perhaps TRBD1 (7 bases). In germline, CDR1 is MNHEY, CDR2 SVGAGI. There are 14 residues in the CDR3. With 5 bases removed from V and 6 bases from J, the gap between germline ends came to 13 bases. The chain's CDR3 is CASSITGEAGELFF. The CDR3 DNA is TGTGCCAGCAGTATAACAGGGGAGGCCGGGGAGCTGTTTTTT.

V and J are TRBV5-1 and TRBJ2-5; the D gene could be TRBD1 or TRBD2 (5 bases each). The last part of the DNA fits TRBJ2-7 better; the J call may be wrong. The CDR3 loop spans 15 amino acids. In germline, CDR1 is SGHRS, CDR2 YFSETQ. The CDR3 DNA reads TGCGCCAGCAGCTTGTCAGGGATGGGGGCCTACGAGCAGTACTTC. It encodes CASSLSGMGAYEQYF.

The chain joins TRBV10-3 to TRBJ2-5, with a weak D call TRBD2 (7 bases). Germline loops: CDR1 ENHRY, CDR2 SYGVKD. The CDR3 runs 13 residues. Trimming removed 9 bases from V and 0 bases from J, with 11 bases in between. The CDR3: CAIGGGHQETQYF. The CDR3 bases are TGTGCCATTGGCGGGGGCCACCAAGAGACCCAGTACTTC.

The J gene is TRBJ1-2, the V gene TRBV11-2; 8 bases are a match to TRBD1. CDR1 is SGHAT and CDR2 is FQNNGV in the germline V gene. CDR3 length: 14 residues. V was clipped by 3 bases and J by 8 bases; unmatched bases: 8. CDR3 residues: CASSFDRGARGYTF. CDR3 DNA: TGTGCCAGCAGCTTCGACAGGGGCGCGAGGGGCTACACCTTC. Full variable domain (missing parts from reference TRBV11-2 and TRBJ1-2): EAGVAQSPRYKIIEKRQSVAFWCNPISGHATLYWYQQILGQGPKLLIQFQNNGVVDDSQLPKDRFSAERLKGVDSTLKIQPAKLEDSAVYLCASSFDRGARGYTFGSGTRLTVV.

This chain joins TRBV30 and TRBJ2-6; 7 bases line up with TRBD1. The CDR3 runs 17 residues. The germline V gene encodes CDR1 GTSNPN and CDR2 SVGIG (reference sequence). With 5 bases clipped from V and 2 bases from J, the junction kept 12 bases outside the gene matches. CDR3 residues: CAWYRGRTLPGANVLTF. As DNA, the CDR3 is TGTGCCTGGTATAGGGGGCGAACTCTCCCTGGGGCCAACGTCCTGACTTTC.

The chain links TRBV5-1 to TRBJ2-1; D is possibly TRBD1 (6 bases). In germline, CDR1 is SGHRS, CDR2 YFSETQ. Trimming took 3 bases from V and 5 from J, leaving 18 bases between them. The CDR3 covers 16 residues. The CDR3 nucleotides read TGCGCCAGCAGCTCGTACCGGGACAAGGGGGACAATGAGCAGTTCTTC. Amino acid sequence: CASSSYRDKGDNEQFF.

This chain connects TRBV15 to TRBJ1-2; D gene uncertain. The length of the CDR3 is 13 residues. V lost 3 bases and J 4 bases, leaving 9 bases between the germline ends. Germline-derived CDR1 and CDR2 are LNHNV and YYDKDF (reference sequence). The CDR3 region is CATSRLESYGYTF. Written as DNA, the CDR3 is TGTGCCACCAGCAGGCTGGAGTCCTATGGCTACACCTTC.